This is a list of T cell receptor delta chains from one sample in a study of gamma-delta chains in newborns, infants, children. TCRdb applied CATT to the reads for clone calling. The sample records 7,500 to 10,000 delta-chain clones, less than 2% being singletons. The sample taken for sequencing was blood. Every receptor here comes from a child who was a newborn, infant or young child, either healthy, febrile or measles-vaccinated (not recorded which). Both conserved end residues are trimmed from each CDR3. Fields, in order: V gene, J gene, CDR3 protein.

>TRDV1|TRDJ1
ALGEDSLTGDPYTDKLI
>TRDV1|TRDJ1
ALGELYLPTEYWGIRSTDKLI
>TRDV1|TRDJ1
ALGELGRTGGFYTDKLI
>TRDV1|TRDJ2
ALGELSPYPGLTAQLF
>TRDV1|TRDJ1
ALGEFTGAPETDKLI
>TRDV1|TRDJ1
ALGTNRYWGISLGDTDKLI
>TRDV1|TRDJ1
ALGHTDKLI
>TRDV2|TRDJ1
ACDKLLGTDKLI
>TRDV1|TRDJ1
ALGEGRDWGSYTDKLI
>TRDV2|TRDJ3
ACDTAILGDTRPWDTRQMF
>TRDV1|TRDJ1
ALGEPHPSPYWGIPNTDKLI
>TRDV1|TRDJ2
ALGELVSRYPLGDTTAQLF
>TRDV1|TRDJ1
ALGEGMYWGIPPDKLI
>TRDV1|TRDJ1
ALGELGDTTDKLI
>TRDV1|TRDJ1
ALGELDRKHTSSTDKLI
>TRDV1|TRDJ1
ALGELRLGLQADKLI
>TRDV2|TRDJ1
ACDTRGYAVDKLI
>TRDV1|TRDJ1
ALGEGSSSDSTDKLI
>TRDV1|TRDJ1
ALGERPPESLLGAKYTDKLI
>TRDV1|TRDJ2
ALGGLPQVLGEPLTAQLF
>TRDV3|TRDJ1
AFREGTDKLI
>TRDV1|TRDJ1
ALGERSSRKAFRDSDKLI
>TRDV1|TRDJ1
ALTARGILGGTDKLI
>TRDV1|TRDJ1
ALGEPWIYRGTDKLI
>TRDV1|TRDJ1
ALGDPSLRWVTDKLI
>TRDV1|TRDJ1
ALGGRTGGNERYTDKLI
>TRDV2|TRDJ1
ACDMGLLLVLGDTGADKLI
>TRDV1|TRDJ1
ALGEPVEQGVLHDKLI
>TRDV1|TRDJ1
ALGVGLPTSGGSDKLI
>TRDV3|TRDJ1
APGRGTGGPTDKLI
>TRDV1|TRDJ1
ALGELVLLFLGPYTDKLI
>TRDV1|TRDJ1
ALGDLGLPTILGDLPDKPI
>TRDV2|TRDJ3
ACDTETGDPRSWDTRQVF
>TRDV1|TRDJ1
ALGELALRALPDKLI
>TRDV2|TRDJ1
ACGTAPSTGGGKLI
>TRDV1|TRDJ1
ALGERSYRNGGSDKLI
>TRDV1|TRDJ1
ALGGHWGRYTDKLI
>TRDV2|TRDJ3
ACDTWGIYGSWDTRQMF
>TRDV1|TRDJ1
ALGVYGFFGLYTDKLI
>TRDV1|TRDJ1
ALGELQLGDKLSDTDKLI
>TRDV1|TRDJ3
ALGPKSRPTCLLGDPKRSWDTRQMF
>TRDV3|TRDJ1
AFQPTGGWGYTDKLI
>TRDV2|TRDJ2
ACDTWGTAQLF
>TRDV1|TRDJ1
ALGPAFLRPVLGDTPNTDKLI
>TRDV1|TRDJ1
ALGELPRTGGTDKLI
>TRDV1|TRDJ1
ALGDPPLRAPYWGIKVTDKLI
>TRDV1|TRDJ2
ALGGSFLRGWGTVALTAQLF